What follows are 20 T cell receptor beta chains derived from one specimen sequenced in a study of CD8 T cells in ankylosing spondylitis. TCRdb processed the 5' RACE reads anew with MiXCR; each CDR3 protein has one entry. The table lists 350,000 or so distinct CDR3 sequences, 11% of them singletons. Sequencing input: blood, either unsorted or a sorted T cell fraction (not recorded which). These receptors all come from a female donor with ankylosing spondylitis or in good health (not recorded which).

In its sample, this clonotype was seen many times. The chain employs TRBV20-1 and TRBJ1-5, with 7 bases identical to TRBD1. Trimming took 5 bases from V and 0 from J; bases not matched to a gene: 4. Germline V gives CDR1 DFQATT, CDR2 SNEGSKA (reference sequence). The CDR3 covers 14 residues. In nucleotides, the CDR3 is TGCAGTGCTCAGGGGGGGGCTAGCAATCAGCCCCAGCATTTT. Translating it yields CSAQGGASNQPQHF.

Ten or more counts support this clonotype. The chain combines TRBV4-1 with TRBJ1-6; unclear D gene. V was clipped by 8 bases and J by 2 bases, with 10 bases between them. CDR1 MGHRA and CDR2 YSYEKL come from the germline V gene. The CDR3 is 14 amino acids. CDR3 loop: CASVDGTYNSPLHF. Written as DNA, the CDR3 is TGCGCCAGCGTGGACGGGACCTATAATTCACCCCTCCACTTT.

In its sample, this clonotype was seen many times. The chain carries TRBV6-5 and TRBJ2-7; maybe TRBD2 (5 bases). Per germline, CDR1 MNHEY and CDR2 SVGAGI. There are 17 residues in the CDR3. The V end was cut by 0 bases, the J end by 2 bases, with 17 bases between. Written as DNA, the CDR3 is TGTGCCAGCAGTTACTCGACATCGGGGAATCCCACCTACGAGCAGTACTTC. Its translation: CASSYSTSGNPTYEQYF.

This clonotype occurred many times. Written as DNA, the CDR3 is TGTGCCAGCAGTTTGGGCGGAACCCGCTCCTACAATGAGCAGTTCTTC. It encodes CASSLGGTRSYNEQFF. This chain connects TRBV12-3 or TRBV12-4 to TRBJ2-1; D gene unclear. CDR3 length: 16 amino acids. V was shortened by 3 bases and J by 0 bases, with 12 bases between the two germline ends.

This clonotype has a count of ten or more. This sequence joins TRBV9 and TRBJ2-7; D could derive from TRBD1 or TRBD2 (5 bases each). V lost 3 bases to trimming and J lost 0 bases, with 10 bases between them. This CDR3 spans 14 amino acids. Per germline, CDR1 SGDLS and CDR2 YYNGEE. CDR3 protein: CASSAWDGSYEQYF. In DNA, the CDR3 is TGTGCCAGCAGCGCATGGGACGGCTCCTACGAGCAGTACTTC. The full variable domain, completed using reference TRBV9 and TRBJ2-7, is DSGVTQTPKHLITATGQRVTLRCSPRSGDLSVYWYQQSLDQGLQFLIQYYNGEERAKGNILERFSAQQFPDLHSELNLSSLELGDSALYFCASSAWDGSYEQYFGPGTRLTVT.

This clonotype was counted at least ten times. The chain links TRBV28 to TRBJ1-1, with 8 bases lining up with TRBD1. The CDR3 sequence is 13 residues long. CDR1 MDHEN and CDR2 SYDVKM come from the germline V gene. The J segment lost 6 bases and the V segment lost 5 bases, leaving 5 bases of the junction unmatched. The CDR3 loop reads CASSIPGGSEAFF. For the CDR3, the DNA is TGTGCCAGCAGTATCCCAGGGGGCTCTGAAGCTTTCTTT. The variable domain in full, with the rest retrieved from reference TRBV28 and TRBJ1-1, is DVKVTQSSRYLVKRTGEKVFLECVQDMDHENMFWYRQDPGLGLRLIYFSYDVKMKEKGDIPEGYSVSREKKERFSLILESASTNQTSMYLCASSIPGGSEAFFGQGTRLTVV.

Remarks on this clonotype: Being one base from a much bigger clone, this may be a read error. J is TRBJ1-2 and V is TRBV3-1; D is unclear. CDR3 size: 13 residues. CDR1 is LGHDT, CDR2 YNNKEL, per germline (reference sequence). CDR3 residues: CASSQGKVYGDTF. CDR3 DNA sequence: TGTGCCAGCAGCCAAGGAAAAGTTTATGGCGACACCTTC.

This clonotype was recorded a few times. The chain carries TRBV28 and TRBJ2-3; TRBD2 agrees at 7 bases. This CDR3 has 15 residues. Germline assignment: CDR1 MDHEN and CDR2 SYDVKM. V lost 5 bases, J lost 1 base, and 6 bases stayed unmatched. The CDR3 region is CASSLSGPGTDTQYF. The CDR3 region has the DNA TGTGCCAGCAGTCTTAGCGGGCCTGGCACAGATACGCAGTATTTT.

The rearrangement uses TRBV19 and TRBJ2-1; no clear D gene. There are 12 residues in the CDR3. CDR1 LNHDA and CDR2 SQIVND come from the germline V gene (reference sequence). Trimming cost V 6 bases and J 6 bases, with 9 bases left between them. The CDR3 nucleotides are TGTGCCAGTAGCCCCAACTCCAATGAGCAGTTCTTC. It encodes CASSPNSNEQFF.

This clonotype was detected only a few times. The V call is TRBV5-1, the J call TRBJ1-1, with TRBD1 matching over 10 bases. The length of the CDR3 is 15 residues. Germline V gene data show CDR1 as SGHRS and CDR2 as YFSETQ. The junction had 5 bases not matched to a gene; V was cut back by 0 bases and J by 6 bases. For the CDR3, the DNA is TGCGCCAGCAGCTTGGTGGGACAGGGGCTTTCTGAAGCTTTCTTT. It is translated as CASSLVGQGLSEAFF.

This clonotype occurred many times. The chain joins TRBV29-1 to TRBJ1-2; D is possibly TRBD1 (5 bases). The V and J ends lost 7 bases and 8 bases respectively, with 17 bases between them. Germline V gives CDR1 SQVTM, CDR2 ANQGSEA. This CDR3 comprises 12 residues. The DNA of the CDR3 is TGCAGCGCCGGCAGGGAGCAGCGGGGCTACACCTTC. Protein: CSAGREQRGYTF.

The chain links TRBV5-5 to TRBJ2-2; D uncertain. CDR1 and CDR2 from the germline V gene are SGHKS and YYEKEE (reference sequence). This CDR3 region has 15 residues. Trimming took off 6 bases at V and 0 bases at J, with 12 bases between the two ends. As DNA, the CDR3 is TGTGCCAGCATCCGGTACCGTTCGAACACCGGGGAGCTGTTTTTT. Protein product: CASIRYRSNTGELFF.

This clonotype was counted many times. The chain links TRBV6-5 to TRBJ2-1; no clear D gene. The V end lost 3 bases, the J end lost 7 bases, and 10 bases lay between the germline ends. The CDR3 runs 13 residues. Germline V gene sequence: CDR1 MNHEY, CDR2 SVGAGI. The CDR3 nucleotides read TGTGCCAGCAGTTATCCCGGTGGGAATGAGCAGTTCTTC. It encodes CASSYPGGNEQFF.

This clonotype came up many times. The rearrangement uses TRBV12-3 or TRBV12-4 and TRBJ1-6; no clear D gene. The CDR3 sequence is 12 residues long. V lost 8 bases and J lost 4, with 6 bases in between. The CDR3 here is CASWRYNSPLHF. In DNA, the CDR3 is TGTGCCAGCTGGAGGTATAATTCACCCCTCCACTTT.

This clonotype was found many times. CDR3: CASSLGRGLVNEQFF. The DNA for the CDR3 is TGCGCCAGCAGCTTGGGTAGGGGACTAGTAAATGAGCAGTTCTTC. V and J are TRBV5-1 and TRBJ2-1; 8 bases line up with TRBD2. The J segment lost 7 bases and the V segment lost 0 bases, leaving 6 bases of the junction unmatched. This CDR3 is built from 15 residues. Per germline, CDR1 SGHRS and CDR2 YFSETQ.

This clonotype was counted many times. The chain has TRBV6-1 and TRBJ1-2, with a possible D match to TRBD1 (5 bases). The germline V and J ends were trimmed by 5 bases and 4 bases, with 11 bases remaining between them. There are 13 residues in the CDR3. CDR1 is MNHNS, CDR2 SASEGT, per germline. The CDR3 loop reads CASSLRALYGYTF. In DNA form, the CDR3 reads TGTGCCAGCAGTCTCAGGGCTCTCTATGGCTACACCTTC.

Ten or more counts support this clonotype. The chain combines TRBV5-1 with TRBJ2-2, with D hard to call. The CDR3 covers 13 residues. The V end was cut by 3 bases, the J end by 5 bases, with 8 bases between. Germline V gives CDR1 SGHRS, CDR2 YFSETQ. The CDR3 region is CASSWGQTGELFF. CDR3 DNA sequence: TGCGCCAGCAGCTGGGGTCAAACCGGGGAGCTGTTTTTT.

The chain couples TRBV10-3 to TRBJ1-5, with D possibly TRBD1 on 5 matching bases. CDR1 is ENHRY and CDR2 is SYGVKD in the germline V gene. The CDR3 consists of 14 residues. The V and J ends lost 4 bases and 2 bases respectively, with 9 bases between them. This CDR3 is CAISGGLGNQPQHF. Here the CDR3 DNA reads TGTGCCATCAGTGGGGGACTGGGCAATCAGCCCCAGCATTTT.

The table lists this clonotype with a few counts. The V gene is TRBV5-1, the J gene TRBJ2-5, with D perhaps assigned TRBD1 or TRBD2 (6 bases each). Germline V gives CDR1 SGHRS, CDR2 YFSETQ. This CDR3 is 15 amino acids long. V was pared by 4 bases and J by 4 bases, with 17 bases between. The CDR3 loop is CASSLGWGAGETQYF. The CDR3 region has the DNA TGCGCCAGCAGCCTGGGATGGGGGGCTGGAGAGACCCAGTACTTC. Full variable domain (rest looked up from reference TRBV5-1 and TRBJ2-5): KAGVTQTPRYLIKTRGQQVTLSCSPISGHRSVSWYQQTPGQGLQFLFEYFSETQRNKGNFPGRFSGRQFSNSRSEMNVSTLELGDSALYLCASSLGWGAGETQYFGPGTRLLVL.

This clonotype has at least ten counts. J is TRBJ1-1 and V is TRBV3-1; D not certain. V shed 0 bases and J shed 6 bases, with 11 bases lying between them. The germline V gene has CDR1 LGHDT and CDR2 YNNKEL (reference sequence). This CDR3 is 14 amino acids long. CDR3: CASSQDLQRPEAFF. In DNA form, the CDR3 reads TGTGCCAGCAGCCAAGATCTACAGCGGCCTGAAGCTTTCTTT.